This T cell receptor beta chain was recovered during a study of blood T cells in healthy people across ages. The study, taken as a whole, reports: Both naive CD4+ cell counts and diversity were greater in long-lived donors than in aged donors.

Primed by a sample-barcoded 5' primer and a J-beta primer mix, a second PCR proceeded for 7 to 11 cycles. With 12 random nucleotides, a template-switch adaptor tagged each individual cDNA molecule. Each sample provided no less than 3 million CDR3-containing paired-end reads. TCRdb recomputed calls from the 5' RACE reads with MiXCR, one row per CDR3 protein. The data show more than 800,000 distinct CDR3 sequences, 25% to 35% seen once. Concerning this clonotype itself: Its antigen is as yet unknown.

The CDR3 length is 16 residues. J lost 1 base, V lost 4 bases, and 8 bases had no gene match. CDR1 SNHLY and CDR2 FYNNEI come from the germline V gene. The sequencing sample was made of blood. The sequence came from a woman older than 75 in good health. The gene calls are TRBV2 and TRBJ2-5; 8 positions match TRBD1. The CDR3 spells CASSGDRGTIQETQYF. In nucleotides, the CDR3 is TGTGCCAGCAGTGGTGACAGGGGAACCATCCAAGAGACCCAGTACTTC.